The present entry profiles one T cell receptor beta chain with its context. Data came from immunoSEQ multiplex PCR; TCRdb stores just in-frame clones and leaves some out. The table has tens of thousands of clones, 65% to 80% seen once. The data belong to a study of blood T cell repertoires in COVID-19. Looking at the study overall: The analysed material was cDNA or gDNA that came from T cells, B-cell-depleted T cells, or PBMCs.

V was shortened by 4 bases and J by 2 bases, with 14 bases between the two germline ends. The CDR3 is 15 residues long. The germline CDR1 and CDR2 sequences are KGHSH and LQKENI. The chain recombines TRBV18 with TRBJ1-2; a possible D gene is TRBD1 (6 bases). The sequence was obtained from a human donor in a cohort sampled during active or convalescent COVID-19. Sequenced material: peripheral blood. CDR3: CASSLQGPPNYGYTF. DNA for the CDR3: TGTGCCAGCTCACTTCAGGGGCCTCCAAACTATGGCTACACCTTC.